This T cell receptor beta chain was observed in a study of T cell clonotyping in hematopoietic cell transplantation. The data were produced by immunoSEQ multiplex PCR, yet TCRdb's version contains in-frame clones alone and is incomplete. This sample yields approximately 5,700 clones, of which approximately 90% are seen a single time; around 50% belongs to the top ten. This CDR3 is built from 15 residues. The V gene end was trimmed by 3 bases and the J gene end by 7 bases; junction bases not matched to a gene: 7. The TCR originated in a female patient aged 50-60 years who had an allogeneic stem cell transplant from an unrelated donor, so T cells may come from the graft donor. Some clones in this sample may be carry-over from other donors' samples. The sequenced sample was peripheral blood mononuclear cells, obtained 100 days after allogeneic stem cell transplant. The chain has TRBV23-1 and TRBJ1-4, with TRBD1 matching 8 bases. TRBV23-1 falls under the ORF class, with uncertain function. The CDR3 nucleotides are TGCGCCAGCAGTCACAGGACAGGGAAGACTGAAAAACTGTTTTTT. This translates into CASSHRTGKTEKLFF.